This TCR beta chain was recovered during a study of a mutant IDH1 vaccine in newly diagnosed glioma. Study information: The initiation of vaccination occurred 4-6 weeks after radiotherapy alone, or with temozolomide cycles. Previous care, which was radiotherapy, temozolomide, or both, most often involved both.

In the case of this clone: Its antigen is unidentified.

Stated time point: week 23, last vaccination. The study gave 300 ug of mutant IDH1 20-mer peptide per vaccine dose, with topical imiquimod. V was clipped by 3 bases and J by 4 bases, with 22 bases between them. Germline CDR1 SGDLS, CDR2 YYNGEE. The CDR3 covers 18 residues. TCRdb keeps only in-frame clones here, not all; method: immunoSEQ multiplex PCR. The sample shows under 45,000 clones, approximately 89% of them seen only once. The receptor comes from a man over 45 with glioma. The specimen was PBMCs, collected from a glioma patient whose treatment included an IDH1 peptide vaccine. This chain links TRBV9 with TRBJ1-4; tentatively, D is TRBD1 (5 bases). The CDR3 is CASSGNGAGLISNEKLFF. The DNA of the CDR3 is TGTGCCAGCAGCGGAAATGGGGCAGGGTTAATTAGTAATGAAAAACTGTTTTTT.